This is a list of T cell receptor beta chains from one sample in a study of sequential checkpoint blockade in melanoma. Method: immunoSEQ multiplex PCR; TCRdb's copy keeps in-frame clones and lacks some. This table has under 6,000 clones, around 30% appearing once. Sequenced here: tumor tissue (inferred from file names), sampled from a patient given nivolumab and ipilimumab in sequence. The receptors shown here come from a human donor with melanoma. CDR3s include the opening cysteine and the closing phenylalanine or tryptophan. Each record gives: V gene, D gene, CDR3 length, J gene, clone size, CDR3 protein, CDR3 DNA. A D gene is named only where the DNA matches it firmly. Some rows have no size entry. The others give once, few or many, or a class for an expanded clone.

>TRBV5-1|.|15|TRBJ2-2|few
CASSPDVEGVGELFF
TGCGCCAGCAGCCCGGACGTCGAGGGGGTCGGGGAGCTGTTTTTT
>TRBV28|TRBD1|15|TRBJ2-3|few
CASSYTGGSTDTQYF
TGTGCCAGCAGTTACACAGGGGGCTCCACAGATACGCAGTATTTT
>TRBV6-8|TRBD1|15|TRBJ2-2|few
CASRRQGANTGELFF
TGTGCCAGCAGGAGACAGGGGGCAAACACCGGGGAGCTGTTTTTT
>TRBV11-3|TRBD1|19|TRBJ2-6|.
CASSLGAGTGVSGANVLTF
TGTGCCAGCAGCTTAGGGGCCGGGACAGGGGTCTCTGGGGCCAACGTCCTGACTTTC
>TRBV1|.|18|TRBJ1-5|few
CTSSQGQSKGYSNQPQHF
TGCACCAGCAGCCAAGGGCAGTCGAAGGGCTATAGCAATCAGCCCCAGCATTTT
>TRBV6-8|.|12|TRBJ2-5|.
CASGGGSETQYF
TGTGCCAGCGGGGGGGGCTCGGAGACCCAGTACTTC
>TRBV4-1|.|16|TRBJ1-4|.
CASSQGTVTTNEKLFF
TGCGCCAGCAGCCAAGGGACAGTTACAACTAATGAAAAACTGTTTTTT
>TRBV29-1|.|13|TRBJ1-1|once
CSVDRAGVTEAFF
TGCAGCGTTGACCGGGCCGGGGTCACTGAAGCTTTCTTT
>TRBV18|TRBD1|17|TRBJ1-2|.
CASSLSGTGSHNYGYTF
TGTGCCAGCTCACTGTCCGGGACAGGATCACATAACTATGGCTACACCTTC
>TRBV18|.|12|TRBJ2-1|.
CASSPQGVEQFF
TGTGCCAGCTCACCACAGGGAGTTGAGCAGTTCTTC
>TRBV19|TRBD2|14|TRBJ2-7|.
CASRGTSGPYEQYF
TGTGCCAGCCGCGGGACTAGCGGACCTTACGAGCAGTACTTC
>TRBV27|.|16|TRBJ2-7|.
CASSLSVVTSSYEQYF
TGTGCCAGCAGTTTATCGGTGGTCACCAGTTCCTACGAGCAGTACTTC
>TRBV11-3|TRBD2|14|TRBJ2-7|few
CASSLDSGSYEQYF
TGTGCCAGCAGCTTGGATAGCGGGAGCTACGAGCAGTACTTC
>TRBV6-1|.|13|TRBJ2-1|few
CASSEAHGGEQFF
TGTGCCAGCAGTGAAGCGCATGGAGGTGAGCAGTTCTTC
>TRBV10-3|.|18|TRBJ2-1|few
CAISESLGRGRTYNEQFF
TGTGCCATCAGTGAGTCTCTCGGTCGTGGGAGAACCTACAATGAGCAGTTCTTC
>TRBV6-8|.|15|TRBJ1-3|.
CASTSAEHSGNTIYF
TGTGCCAGCACGTCGGCCGAACACTCTGGAAACACCATATATTTT
>TRBV19|.|13|TRBJ1-2|few
CASSILDRYGYTF
TGTGCCAGTAGTATCCTCGACCGCTATGGCTACACCTTC
>TRBV30|.|11|TRBJ2-3|.
CAWSRTDTQYF
TGTGCCTGGAGTAGGACAGATACGCAGTATTTT
>TRBV19|.|15|TRBJ1-2|.
CASSTRKGRDYGYTF
TGTGCCAGTAGTACCCGAAAGGGAAGGGACTATGGCTACACCTTC
>TRBV7-6|TRBD1|14|TRBJ2-3|many
CASSPGQITDTQYF
TGTGCCAGCAGCCCGGGACAGATCACAGATACGCAGTATTTT
>TRBV6-8|TRBD1|17|TRBJ1-2|few
CASSYDRAGTGWDGYTF
TGTGCCAGCAGTTACGACCGGGCTGGGACAGGGTGGGATGGCTACACCTTC
>TRBV5-1|.|15|TRBJ2-1|.
CASSLASWSYNEQFF
TGCGCCAGCAGCTTGGCATCTTGGTCCTACAATGAGCAGTTCTTC
>TRBV6-8|.|14|TRBJ1-4|.
CASSYSLLEEKLFF
TGTGCCAGCAGTTACTCGCTTCTTGAGGAAAAACTGTTTTTT
>TRBV11-3|TRBD2|15|TRBJ2-7|few
CASSLGLAGQYEQYF
TGTGCCAGCAGCTTGGGTCTAGCGGGGCAGTACGAGCAGTACTTC
>TRBV5-1|TRBD2|16|TRBJ2-3|.
CASSTRPGGPSDTQYF
TGCGCCAGCAGCACCCGTCCGGGAGGGCCGTCAGATACGCAGTATTTT
>TRBV11-3|.|14|TRBJ2-7|.
CASSYRTATYEQYF
TGTGCCAGCAGCTACCGGACAGCGACCTACGAGCAGTACTTC
>TRBV11-3|.|17|TRBJ1-2|many
CASSYHQEGGPFRGYTF
TGTGCCAGCAGCTACCACCAGGAAGGGGGGCCCTTCCGTGGCTACACCTTC
>TRBV6-8|.|16|TRBJ1-5|.
CASIDGSEGGNQPQHF
TGTGCCAGCATTGACGGTAGCGAAGGTGGCAATCAGCCCCAGCATTTT
>TRBV7-7|.|17|TRBJ2-1|few
CASSLPLAPSSYNEQFF
TGTGCCAGCAGCTTACCGCTAGCGCCGAGCTCCTACAATGAGCAGTTCTTC
>TRBV11-3|.|16|TRBJ1-4|medium-sized
CASSPRGIATNEKLFF
TGTGCCAGCAGTCCAAGGGGGATTGCAACTAATGAAAAACTGTTTTTT
>TRBV6-8|TRBD1|15|TRBJ1-5|.
CASSPREGGLQPQHF
TGTGCCAGCAGCCCTCGGGAAGGGGGCCTTCAGCCCCAGCATTTT
>TRBV28|TRBD1|15|TRBJ1-5|few
CASRLSGGGNQPQHF
TGTGCCAGCAGACTTTCAGGGGGCGGCAATCAGCCCCAGCATTTT
>TRBV19|TRBD2|20|TRBJ2-6|.
CASSPRGVAGGPDGANVLTF
TGTGCCAGTAGCCCCCGGGGGGTAGCGGGAGGGCCGGATGGGGCCAACGTCCTGACTTTC
>TRBV19|.|16|TRBJ2-2|medium-sized
CASSIITGPNTGELFF
TGTGCCAGTAGTATAATCACCGGACCAAACACCGGGGAGCTGTTTTTT
>TRBV23-1|.|14|TRBJ2-7|few
CASSQATSWGEQYF
TGCGCCAGCAGCCAAGCTACCTCTTGGGGGGAGCAGTACTTC
>TRBV28|TRBD2|17|TRBJ2-2|large
CASSPGLAGGYTGELFF
TGTGCCAGCAGTCCGGGACTAGCGGGAGGATACACCGGGGAGCTGTTTTTT
>TRBV6-8|.|16|TRBJ1-5|few
CASSFLITGSNQPQHF
TGTGCCAGCAGTTTTCTCATTACAGGTAGCAATCAGCCCCAGCATTTT
>TRBV19|TRBD1|15|TRBJ1-2|.
CASSSGTGGGGGYTF
TGTGCCAGTAGTTCGGGGACAGGCGGGGGTGGTGGCTACACCTTC
>TRBV15|.|14|TRBJ1-1|large
CATSKMTENTEAFF
TGTGCCACCAGCAAAATGACAGAGAACACTGAAGCTTTCTTT
>TRBV11-3|.|15|TRBJ2-1|.
CASTQGTAGLNEQFF
TGTGCCAGCACCCAGGGGACCGCAGGCCTCAATGAGCAGTTCTTC
>TRBV28|TRBD1|16|TRBJ2-2|few
CASSLTQGTPTGELFF
TGTGCCAGCAGTTTGACACAGGGGACCCCCACCGGGGAGCTGTTTTTT
>TRBV18|TRBD2|15|TRBJ2-6|few
CASSREGSGANVLTF
TGTGCCAGCTCACGGGAGGGCTCTGGGGCCAACGTCCTGACTTTC
>TRBV6-8|.|14|TRBJ2-7|.
CASSYVSVEYEQYF
TGTGCCAGCAGTTACGTGTCAGTGGAATACGAGCAGTACTTC
>TRBV9|TRBD2|14|TRBJ2-3|few
CAISGTSVLDTQYF
TGTGCCATCAGCGGGACTAGCGTTCTAGATACGCAGTATTTT
>TRBV6-8|TRBD1|14|TRBJ2-1|medium-sized
CAISTGQGRNEQFF
TGTGCCATCAGTACCGGACAGGGGAGGAATGAGCAGTTCTTC
>TRBV5-1|TRBD1|15|TRBJ2-1|.
CASSSRQGPNNEQFF
TGCGCCAGCAGCTCCCGACAGGGCCCTAACAATGAGCAGTTCTTC
>TRBV9|.|14|TRBJ2-5|many
CASSESPGEETQYF
TGTGCCAGCAGTGAGAGTCCAGGGGAAGAGACCCAGTACTTC
>TRBV6-8|.|14|TRBJ1-2|few
CASSPGQTNYGYTF
TGTGCCAGCAGCCCCGGACAGACGAACTATGGCTACACCTTC
>TRBV19|TRBD1|13|TRBJ2-7|.
CASSTQGAYEQYF
TGTGCCAGTAGTACACAGGGGGCCTACGAGCAGTACTTC
>TRBV28|.|12|TRBJ2-1|medium-sized
CASSLRGSEQFF
TGTGCCAGCAGTTTGAGGGGGAGTGAGCAGTTCTTC
>TRBV11-3|.|14|TRBJ2-6|.
CASSSNSGANVLTF
TGTGCCAGCAGCTCTAATTCTGGGGCCAACGTCCTGACTTTC
>TRBV6-8|.|14|TRBJ2-3|medium-sized
CAGHSGASTDTQYF
TGTGCCGGACACTCAGGGGCTAGCACAGATACGCAGTATTTT
>TRBV6-8|TRBD2|15|TRBJ2-1|many
CASNEAGGRYNEQFF
TGTGCCAGCAATGAGGCGGGGGGCCGCTACAATGAGCAGTTCTTC
>TRBV11-3|TRBD1|15|TRBJ2-1|many
CASSLGQAIYNEQFF
TGTGCCAGCAGCTTGGGACAGGCGATATACAATGAGCAGTTCTTC
>TRBV6-8|TRBD1|17|TRBJ1-2|.
CASSYIEVTGRNYGYTF
TGTGCCAGCAGTTACATAGAAGTGACAGGGAGAAACTATGGCTACACCTTC
>TRBV18|TRBD1|15|TRBJ2-4|.
CASSPGTGAKNIQYF
TGTGCCAGCTCACCCGGGACAGGGGCTAAAAACATTCAGTACTTC
>TRBV6-8|.|13|TRBJ1-5|few
CASSYTDNQPQHF
TGTGCCAGCAGTTACACCGACAATCAGCCCCAGCATTTT